The clone carrying this T cell receptor (beta chain) showed up just a few times. This specimen comes from a study of T cells after yellow fever vaccination. The CDR3 extends over 14 amino acids. CDR1 is SGHRS and CDR2 is YFSETQ in the germline V gene. V gave up 0 bases and J gave up 7 bases; unmatched junction bases: 5. The study made its TCR cDNA through 5'RACE template switching. That step introduced a universal primer site along with UMIs. MiXCR, run by TCRdb on the 5' RACE reads, gives a single entry per CDR3 protein. Of hundreds of thousands of distinct CDR3 sequences listed, about 12% are singletons.

The starting material was PBMCs, obtained on the day of the yellow fever booster vaccination. This chain joins TRBV5-1 and TRBJ1-2; 8 bases fit TRBD1. This clonotype was sampled from a young man who received the YFV17D yellow fever vaccine. Written as DNA, the CDR3 is TGCGCCAGCAGCTTGGCTGGACAGGGCGTTGGCTACACCTTC. This gives the protein CASSLAGQGVGYTF. Variable domain in full (rest from reference TRBV5-1 and TRBJ1-2): KAGVTQTPRYLIKTRGQQVTLSCSPISGHRSVSWYQQTPGQGLQFLFEYFSETQRNKGNFPGRFSGRQFSNSRSEMNVSTLELGDSALYLCASSLAGQGVGYTFGSGTRLTVV.